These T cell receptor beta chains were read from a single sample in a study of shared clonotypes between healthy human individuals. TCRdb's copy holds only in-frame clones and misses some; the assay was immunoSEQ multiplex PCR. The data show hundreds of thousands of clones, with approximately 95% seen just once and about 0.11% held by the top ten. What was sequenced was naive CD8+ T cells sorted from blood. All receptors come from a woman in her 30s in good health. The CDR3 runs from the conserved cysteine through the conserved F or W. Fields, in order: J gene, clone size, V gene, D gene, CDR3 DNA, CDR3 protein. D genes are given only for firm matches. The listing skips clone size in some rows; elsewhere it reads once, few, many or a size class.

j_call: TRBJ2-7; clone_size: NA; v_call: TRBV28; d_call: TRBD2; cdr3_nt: TGTGCCAGCAGTTTCGGGACTAGCGGGAAAGAGCAGTACTTC; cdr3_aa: CASSFGTSGKEQYF
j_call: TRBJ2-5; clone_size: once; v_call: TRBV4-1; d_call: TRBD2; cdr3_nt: TGCGCCAGCAGCCAAGAACCGGGAGGGCCGGGGGAGACCCAGTACTTC; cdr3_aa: CASSQEPGGPGETQYF
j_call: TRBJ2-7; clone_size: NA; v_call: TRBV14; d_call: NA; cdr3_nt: TGTGCCAGCAGCCAGGGGTCCTCCTACGAGCAGTACTTC; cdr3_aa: CASSQGSSYEQYF
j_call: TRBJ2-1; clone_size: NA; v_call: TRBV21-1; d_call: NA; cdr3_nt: TGTGCCAGCAGCAAACGTCATAGGCAGTTCTTC; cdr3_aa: CASSKRHRQFF
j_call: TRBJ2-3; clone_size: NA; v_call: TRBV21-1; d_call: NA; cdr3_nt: TGTGCCAGCAGCAAAAGTCGTCTCGGACACCACACAGATACGCAGTATTTT; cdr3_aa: CASSKSRLGHHTDTQYF
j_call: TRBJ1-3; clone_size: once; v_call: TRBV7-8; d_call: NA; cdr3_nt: TGTGCCAGCAGCTTAGCGGACAGAGCTTCTGGAAACACCATATATTTT; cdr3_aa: CASSLADRASGNTIYF
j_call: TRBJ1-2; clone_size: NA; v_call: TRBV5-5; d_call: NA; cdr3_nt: TGTGCCAGCAGCTTCGACAGAGCTAACTATGGCTACACCTTC; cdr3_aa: CASSFDRANYGYTF
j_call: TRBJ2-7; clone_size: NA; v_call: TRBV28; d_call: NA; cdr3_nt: TGTGCCAGCAGTTATGGGGACACCTACTCCTACGAGCAGTACTTC; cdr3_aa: CASSYGDTYSYEQYF
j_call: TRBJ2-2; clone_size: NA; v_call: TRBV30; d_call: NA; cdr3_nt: TGTGCCTGGAGTGTACGAGGGAGAGGCACCGGGGAGCTGTTTTTT; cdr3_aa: CAWSVRGRGTGELFF
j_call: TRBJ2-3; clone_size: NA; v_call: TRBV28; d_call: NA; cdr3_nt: TGTGCCAGCAGTTTATCATGCAGACCTCTGTGCACAGATACGCAGTATTTT; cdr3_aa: CASSLSCRPLCTDTQYF
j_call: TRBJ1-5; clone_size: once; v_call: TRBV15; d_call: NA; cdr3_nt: TGTGCCACCAGCAGGGGAGGATTGGACACCAGCAATCAGCCCCAGCATTTT; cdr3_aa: CATSRGGLDTSNQPQHF
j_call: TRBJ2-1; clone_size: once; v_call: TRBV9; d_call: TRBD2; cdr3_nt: TGTGCCAGCAGCGTAGCTACGGGGACTAGCGAAATAAAGGATGAGCAGTTCTTC; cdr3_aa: CASSVATGTSEIKDEQFF
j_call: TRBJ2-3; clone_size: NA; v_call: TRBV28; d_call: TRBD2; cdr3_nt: TGTGCCAGCAGTTCCGAGCGGGAGAGTAGCACAGATACGCAGTATTTT; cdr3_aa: CASSSERESSTDTQYF
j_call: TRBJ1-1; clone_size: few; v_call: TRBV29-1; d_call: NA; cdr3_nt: TGCAGCCCCTCAAAGTGGAACACTGAAGCTTTCTTT; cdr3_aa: CSPSKWNTEAFF
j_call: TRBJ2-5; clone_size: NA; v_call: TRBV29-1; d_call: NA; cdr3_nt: TGCAGCGTTGAAGATCAGGGGGGCCGGGAAGAGACCCAGTACTTC; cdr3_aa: CSVEDQGGREETQYF
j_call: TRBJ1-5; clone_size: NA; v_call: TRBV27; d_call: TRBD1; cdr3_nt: TGTGCCAGCAGTTCAGGGGGTAATCAGCCCCAGCATTTT; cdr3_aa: CASSSGGNQPQHF
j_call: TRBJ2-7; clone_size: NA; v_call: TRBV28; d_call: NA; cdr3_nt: TGTGCCAGCAGTTTTGGAACGGGCCCCTACGAGCAGTACTTC; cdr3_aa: CASSFGTGPYEQYF
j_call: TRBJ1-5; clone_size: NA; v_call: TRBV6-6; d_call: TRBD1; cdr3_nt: TGTGCCAGCAGTTACCCTGACAGGGGTCAGCCCCAGCATTTT; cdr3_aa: CASSYPDRGQPQHF
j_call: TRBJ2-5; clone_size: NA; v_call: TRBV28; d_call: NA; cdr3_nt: TGTGCCAGCAGTGCCCTTAAAGAGCAGTACTTC; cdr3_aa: CASSALKEQYF
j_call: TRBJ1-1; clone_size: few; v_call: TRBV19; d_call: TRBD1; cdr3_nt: TGTGCCAGTAGTATAGCAGGGGGCATCCCTGAAGCTTTCTTT; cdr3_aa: CASSIAGGIPEAFF
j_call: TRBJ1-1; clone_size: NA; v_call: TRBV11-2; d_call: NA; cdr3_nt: TGTGCCAGCAGCTTAGCTTTTTCGGTTAACACTGAAGCTTTCTTT; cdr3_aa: CASSLAFSVNTEAFF
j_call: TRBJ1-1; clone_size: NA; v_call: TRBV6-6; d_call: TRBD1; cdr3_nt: TGTGCCAGCAGTTACTCGCAGGGGGGAAACACTGAAGCTTTCTTT; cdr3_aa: CASSYSQGGNTEAFF
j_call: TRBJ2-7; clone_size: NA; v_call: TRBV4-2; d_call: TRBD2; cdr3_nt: TGTGCCAGCAGCCCGGCGGGAGGCTCCTACGAGCAGTACTTC; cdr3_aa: CASSPAGGSYEQYF
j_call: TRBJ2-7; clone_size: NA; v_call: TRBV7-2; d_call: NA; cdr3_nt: TGTGCCAGCAGTCATAATTCCTACGAGCAGTACTTC; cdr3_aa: CASSHNSYEQYF
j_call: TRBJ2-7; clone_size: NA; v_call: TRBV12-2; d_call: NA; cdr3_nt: TGTGCAAGTCGCATATGGGACTCTTGGCTCGAGCAGTACTTC; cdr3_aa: CASRIWDSWLEQYF
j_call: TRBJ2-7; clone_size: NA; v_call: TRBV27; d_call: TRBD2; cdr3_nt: TGTGCCAGCGTTTATCTCGGGGGGGGCCTAAACGAGCAGTACTTC; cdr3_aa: CASVYLGGGLNEQYF
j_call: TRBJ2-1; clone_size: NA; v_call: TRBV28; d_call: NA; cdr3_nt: TGTGCCAGCAGTTTATTTCTCAATGAGCAGTTCTTC; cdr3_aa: CASSLFLNEQFF
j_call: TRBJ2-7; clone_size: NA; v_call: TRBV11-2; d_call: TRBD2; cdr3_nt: TGTGCCAGCAGCTCTCATTGGACTAGCGGAGCCTACGAGCAGTACTTC; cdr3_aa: CASSSHWTSGAYEQYF
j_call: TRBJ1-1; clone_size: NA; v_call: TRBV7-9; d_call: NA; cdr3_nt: TGTGCCAGCGTAGAAGACAGAACAAACACTGAAGCTTTCTTT; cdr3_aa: CASVEDRTNTEAFF
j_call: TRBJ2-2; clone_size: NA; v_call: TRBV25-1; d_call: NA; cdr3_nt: TGTGCCAGCAGTGAAAGGCCAAACACCGGGGAGCTGTTTTTT; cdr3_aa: CASSERPNTGELFF
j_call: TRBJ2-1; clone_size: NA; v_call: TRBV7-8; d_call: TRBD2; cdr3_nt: TGTGCCAGCAGCTTGGGACTAGCGGGAGGGGGGATGAATGAGCAGTTCTTC; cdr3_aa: CASSLGLAGGGMNEQFF
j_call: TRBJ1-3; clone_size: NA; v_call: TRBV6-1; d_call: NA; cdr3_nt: TGTGCCAGCAGTGAACGATGGGGGGCAGGAAACACCATATATTTT; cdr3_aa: CASSERWGAGNTIYF
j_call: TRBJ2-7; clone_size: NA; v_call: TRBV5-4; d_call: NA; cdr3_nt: TGTGCCAGCAGCCAAGAAAATCCCAAATCGGAAGGGACCGAGCAGTACTTC; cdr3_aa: CASSQENPKSEGTEQYF
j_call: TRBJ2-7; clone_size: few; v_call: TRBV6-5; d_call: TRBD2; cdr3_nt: TGTGCCATCGGGACTAGCGCTGACTACGAGCAGTACTTC; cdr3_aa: CAIGTSADYEQYF
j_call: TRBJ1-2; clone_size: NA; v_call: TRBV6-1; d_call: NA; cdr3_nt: TGTGCCAGCATCCCGGGGGTACACTATGGCTACACCTTC; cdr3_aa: CASIPGVHYGYTF
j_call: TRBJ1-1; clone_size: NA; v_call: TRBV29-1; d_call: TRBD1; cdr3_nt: TGCAGCACCGGGACAGGGATGAACACTGAAGCTTTCTTT; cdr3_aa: CSTGTGMNTEAFF
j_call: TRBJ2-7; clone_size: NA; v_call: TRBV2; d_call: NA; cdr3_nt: TGTGCCAGCAGTGAAGCCACTAGAAGCGAGCAGTACTTC; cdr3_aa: CASSEATRSEQYF
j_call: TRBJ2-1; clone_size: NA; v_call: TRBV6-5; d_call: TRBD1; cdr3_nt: TGTGCCAGCAGAACCGGGACAGGGATCGATGAGCAGTTCTTC; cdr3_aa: CASRTGTGIDEQFF
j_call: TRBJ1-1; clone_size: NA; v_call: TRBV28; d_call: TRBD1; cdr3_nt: TGTGCCAGCCTCGGGCCAGGGGGTTTGAACACTGAAGCTTTCTTT; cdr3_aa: CASLGPGGLNTEAFF
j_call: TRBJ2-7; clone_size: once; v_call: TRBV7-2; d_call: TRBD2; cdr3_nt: TGTGCCAGCAGCTTAGTCGAACTAGCGGGAGGGAGCTCCTACGAGCAGTACTTC; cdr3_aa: CASSLVELAGGSSYEQYF
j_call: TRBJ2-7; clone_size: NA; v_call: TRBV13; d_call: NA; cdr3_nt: TGTGCCAGCAGCTTAAGCAGGCAGGGGAGCTCCTACGAGCAGTACTTC; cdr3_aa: CASSLSRQGSSYEQYF
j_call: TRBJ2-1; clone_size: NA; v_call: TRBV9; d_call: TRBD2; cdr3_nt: TGTGCCAGCAGCCGGACTAGCGGGACCAATGAGCAGTTCTTC; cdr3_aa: CASSRTSGTNEQFF